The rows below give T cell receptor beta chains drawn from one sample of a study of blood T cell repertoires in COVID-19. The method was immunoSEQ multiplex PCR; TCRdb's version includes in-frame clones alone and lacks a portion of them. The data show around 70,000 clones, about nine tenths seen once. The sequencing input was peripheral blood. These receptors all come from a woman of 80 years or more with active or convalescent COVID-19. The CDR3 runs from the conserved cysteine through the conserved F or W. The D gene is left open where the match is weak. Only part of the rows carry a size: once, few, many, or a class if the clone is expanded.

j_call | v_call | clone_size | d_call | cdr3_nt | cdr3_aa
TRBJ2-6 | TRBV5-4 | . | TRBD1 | TGTGCCAGCAGCTCGCGCAGGACAGGCGGAAGCTCTGGGGCCAACGTCCTGACTTTC | CASSSRRTGGSSGANVLTF
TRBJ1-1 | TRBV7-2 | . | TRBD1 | TGTGCCAGCAGCTATTGGACAGGTAACACTGAAGCTTTCTTT | CASSYWTGNTEAFF
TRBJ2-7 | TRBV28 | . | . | TGTGCCAGCAGTTTAGCGGACGAGCAGTACTTC | CASSLADEQYF
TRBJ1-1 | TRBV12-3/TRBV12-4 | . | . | TGTGCCAGCAGCCCCCTTACTGGTGAAGCTTTCTTT | CASSPLTGEAFF
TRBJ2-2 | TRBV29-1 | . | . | TGCAGCGCTGTGGCGGGGCTGACCGGGGAGCTGTTTTTT | CSAVAGLTGELFF
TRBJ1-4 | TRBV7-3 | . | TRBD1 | TGTGCCAGCAGCTTTACAGGGGGCACTAATGAAAAACTGTTTTTT | CASSFTGGTNEKLFF
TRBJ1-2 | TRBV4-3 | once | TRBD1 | TGCGCCAGCAGCCAAGATGGACAGGGGTGGTATGGCTACACCTTC | CASSQDGQGWYGYTF
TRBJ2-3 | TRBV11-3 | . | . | TGTGCCAGCAGCCCAGACGGGTCGTCGGAGGATACGCAGTATTTT | CASSPDGSSEDTQYF
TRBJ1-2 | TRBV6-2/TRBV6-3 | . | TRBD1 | TGTGCCAGCAGTCCCCCGGACAGGGGGCTTTATGGCTACACCTTC | CASSPPDRGLYGYTF
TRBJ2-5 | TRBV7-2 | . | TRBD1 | TGTGCCAGCAGCCGCGGGACAGGGAAAGAGACCCAGTACTTC | CASSRGTGKETQYF
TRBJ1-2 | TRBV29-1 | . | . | TGCAGCGTTGACGACAGGCCAATCGGCTACACCTTC | CSVDDRPIGYTF
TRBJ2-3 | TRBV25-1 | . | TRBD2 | TGTGCCAGCAGTGAGACTAGCGGGGGCGCAGATACGCAGTATTTT | CASSETSGGADTQYF
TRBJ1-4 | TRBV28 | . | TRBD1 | TGTGCCAGCAGACAGGGGGGGGAAAAACTGTTTTTT | CASRQGGEKLFF
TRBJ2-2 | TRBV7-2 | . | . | TGTGCCAGCAGCCACGGCGGGCGAAACACCGGGGAGCTGTTTTTT | CASSHGGRNTGELFF
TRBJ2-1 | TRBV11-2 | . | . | TGTGCCAGCAACGACTGGAGCTCCTACAATGAGCAGTTCTTC | CASNDWSSYNEQFF
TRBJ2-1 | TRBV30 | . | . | TGTGCCTGGAGTCTTAGTTCACATGAGCAGTTCTTC | CAWSLSSHEQFF
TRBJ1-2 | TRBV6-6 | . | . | TGTGCCAGCAGTTACAGTTTAGGGGCCCAAGGGGTTGGCTACACCTTC | CASSYSLGAQGVGYTF
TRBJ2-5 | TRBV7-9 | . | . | TGTGCCAGCAGCTTAAAGGCAGGGCTATTTGGAGAGACCCAGTACTTC | CASSLKAGLFGETQYF
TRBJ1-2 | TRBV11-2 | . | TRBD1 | TGTGCCAGCTCCCCGGGACAGTCCTATGGCTACACCTTC | CASSPGQSYGYTF